This is a list of T cell receptor beta chains from one sample in a study of blood T cell repertoires in COVID-19. Assay used: immunoSEQ multiplex PCR; TCRdb lists only in-frame clones, some missing. The data contain some 250,000 clones, 82% of them singletons. The sample comprised peripheral blood. These receptors were obtained from a woman aged 18 to 35 with acute or convalescent COVID-19. CDR3s include the opening cysteine and the closing phenylalanine or tryptophan. Each record gives: D gene, clone size, J gene, V gene, CDR3 DNA, CDR3 protein. D genes are given only for firm matches. Some rows have no size entry. The others give once, few or many, or a class for an expanded clone.

d_call: .
clone_size: .
j_call: TRBJ2-2
v_call: TRBV19
cdr3_nt: TGTGCCAGTAGTATAGCCGGTTATCCCGGGGAGCTGTTTTTT
cdr3_aa: CASSIAGYPGELFF

d_call: TRBD1
clone_size: .
j_call: TRBJ1-6
v_call: TRBV19
cdr3_nt: TGTGCCAGTAGTATAGGTCCAGGGGGCGATTCACCCCTCCACTTT
cdr3_aa: CASSIGPGGDSPLHF

d_call: TRBD1
clone_size: .
j_call: TRBJ2-7
v_call: TRBV7-2
cdr3_nt: TGTGCCAGCAGCCCCCGGACAGGGGGGAGCTCCTACGAGCAGTACTTC
cdr3_aa: CASSPRTGGSSYEQYF

d_call: .
clone_size: .
j_call: TRBJ1-6
v_call: TRBV6-2/TRBV6-3
cdr3_nt: TGTGCCAGCAGCCCCAGGGAAGATTCACCCCTCCACTTT
cdr3_aa: CASSPREDSPLHF

d_call: TRBD1
clone_size: few
j_call: TRBJ2-2
v_call: TRBV30
cdr3_nt: TGTGCCTGGAGGCGCGCGTGGACAGGGGCGTACACCGGGGAGCTGTTTTTT
cdr3_aa: CAWRRAWTGAYTGELFF

d_call: TRBD2
clone_size: .
j_call: TRBJ2-1
v_call: TRBV5-8
cdr3_nt: TGTGCCAGCAGCTTGGATTTGAGCGGGACGGATCACAATGAGCAGTTCTTC
cdr3_aa: CASSLDLSGTDHNEQFF

d_call: TRBD1
clone_size: few
j_call: TRBJ1-1
v_call: TRBV19
cdr3_nt: TGTGCCAGTACCCGAGACAGGGGGTTCACTGAAGCTTTCTTT
cdr3_aa: CASTRDRGFTEAFF

d_call: .
clone_size: few
j_call: TRBJ1-1
v_call: TRBV18
cdr3_nt: TGTGCCAGCTCACAGGGGGTCGGTGGTGAAGCTTTCTTT
cdr3_aa: CASSQGVGGEAFF

d_call: TRBD1
clone_size: .
j_call: TRBJ2-7
v_call: TRBV12-5
cdr3_nt: TGTGCTAGTGGTGTGGACAGGGGGGCCTACGAGCAGTACTTC
cdr3_aa: CASGVDRGAYEQYF

d_call: .
clone_size: .
j_call: TRBJ2-1
v_call: TRBV10-3
cdr3_nt: TGTGCCATCAGCACTGATTACAATGAGCAGTTCTTC
cdr3_aa: CAISTDYNEQFF

d_call: .
clone_size: .
j_call: TRBJ1-4
v_call: TRBV29-1
cdr3_nt: TGCAGCGTTGGCCTCAATTCCGGACTTAATGAAAAACTGTTTTTT
cdr3_aa: CSVGLNSGLNEKLFF

d_call: TRBD2
clone_size: once
j_call: TRBJ2-3
v_call: TRBV7-6
cdr3_nt: TGTGCCAGCAGCTTAGGTCTAGCGGGTTCCACAGATACGCAGTATTTT
cdr3_aa: CASSLGLAGSTDTQYF

d_call: .
clone_size: few
j_call: TRBJ2-2
v_call: TRBV4-3
cdr3_nt: TGCGCCAGAGTAGTCCCCCCCAACACCGGGGAGCTGTTTTTT
cdr3_aa: CARVVPPNTGELFF

d_call: .
clone_size: .
j_call: TRBJ1-2
v_call: TRBV2
cdr3_nt: TGTGCCAGCAGTGAGGGCCAGGGTCAATATGGCTACACCTTC
cdr3_aa: CASSEGQGQYGYTF

d_call: .
clone_size: .
j_call: TRBJ1-3
v_call: TRBV7-9
cdr3_nt: TGTGCCAGCAGCTTAGAAGGGACAATCGGAAACACCATATATTTT
cdr3_aa: CASSLEGTIGNTIYF

d_call: .
clone_size: .
j_call: TRBJ1-2
v_call: TRBV12-3/TRBV12-4
cdr3_nt: TGTGCCAGCAGCAACCCTGGGCGTGGCTACACCTTC
cdr3_aa: CASSNPGRGYTF

d_call: .
clone_size: .
j_call: TRBJ2-1
v_call: TRBV6-5
cdr3_nt: TGTGCCAGCGGGCGGTGGCGGGGAACCTACAATGAGCAGTTCTTC
cdr3_aa: CASGRWRGTYNEQFF

d_call: TRBD2
clone_size: .
j_call: TRBJ2-1
v_call: TRBV6-2/TRBV6-3
cdr3_nt: TGTGCCAGCAGTTTGACTAGCGGGAAGTACAATGAGCAGTTCTTC
cdr3_aa: CASSLTSGKYNEQFF